This T cell receptor (beta chain) was identified in a study of T cell clones after liver transplantation. Study-wide results and limits: Donor-reactive sequences fell more than third party-reactive ones, suggesting partial deletion.

The CDR3 contains 14 residues. CDR1 MDHEN and CDR2 SYDVKM come from the germline V gene. Deletions cut 3 bases from V and 0 bases from J, with 3 bases between. Profiled with immunoSEQ multiplex PCR; TCRdb holds only in-frame clones, not every one. In the table there are 70,000 to 95,000 clones, 70% to 90% of which are singletons. In the case of this clone: The antigen remains undetermined.

The chain links TRBV28 to TRBJ2-6; no firm D call. The sequence came from a human patient who received a liver transplant. Certain T cells may be donor cells from the graft. Sequenced material: CD4+ T cells from blood, taken at the 22-month timepoint. CDR3 nucleotides: TGTGCCAGCAGTTTCAGCTCTGGGGCCAACGTCCTGACTTTC. Protein sequence: CASSFSSGANVLTF. The entire variable domain, with the rest obtained from reference TRBV28 and TRBJ2-6, is as follows: DVKVTQSSRYLVKRTGEKVFLECVQDMDHENMFWYRQDPGLGLRLIYFSYDVKMKEKGDIPEGYSVSREKKERFSLILESASTNQTSMYLCASSFSSGANVLTFGAGSRLTVL.